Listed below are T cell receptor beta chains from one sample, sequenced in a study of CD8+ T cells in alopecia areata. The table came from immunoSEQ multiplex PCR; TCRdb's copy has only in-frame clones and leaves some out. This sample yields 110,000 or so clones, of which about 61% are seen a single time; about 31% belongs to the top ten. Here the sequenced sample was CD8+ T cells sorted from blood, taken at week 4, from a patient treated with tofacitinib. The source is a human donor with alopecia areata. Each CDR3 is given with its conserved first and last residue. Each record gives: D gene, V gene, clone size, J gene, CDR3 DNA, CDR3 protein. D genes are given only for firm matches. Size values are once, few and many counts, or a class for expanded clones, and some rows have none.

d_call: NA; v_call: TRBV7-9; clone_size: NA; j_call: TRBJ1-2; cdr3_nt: TGTGCCAGCAGCACCCTCGGGGGGGCAGACTATGGCTACACCTTC; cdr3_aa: CASSTLGGADYGYTF
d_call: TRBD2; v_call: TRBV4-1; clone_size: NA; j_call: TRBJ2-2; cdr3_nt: TGCGCCAGCAGCCAAGATACTAGCGGGGTCACCGGGGAGCTGTTTTTT; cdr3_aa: CASSQDTSGVTGELFF
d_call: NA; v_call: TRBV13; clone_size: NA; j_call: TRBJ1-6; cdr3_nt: TGTGCCAGCAGCTTAGGTGGAGGGGCCTCCTATAATTCACCCCTCCACTTT; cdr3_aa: CASSLGGGASYNSPLHF
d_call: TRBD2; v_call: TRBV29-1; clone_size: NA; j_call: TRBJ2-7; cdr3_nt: TGCAGCGTTTGGCTAGCGGGGACCTACGAGCAGTACTTC; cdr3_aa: CSVWLAGTYEQYF
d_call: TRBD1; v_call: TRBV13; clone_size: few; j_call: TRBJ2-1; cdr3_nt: TGTGCCAGCAGCTTAGGAGGACAGGGTACAGGAAATGAGCAGTTCTTC; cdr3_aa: CASSLGGQGTGNEQFF
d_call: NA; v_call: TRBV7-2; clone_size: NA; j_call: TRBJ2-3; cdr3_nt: TGTGCCAGCAACGATATTAGCACAGATACGCAGTATTTT; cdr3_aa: CASNDISTDTQYF
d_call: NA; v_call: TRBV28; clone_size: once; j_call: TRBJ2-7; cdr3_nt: TGTGCCAGCAGTCTTATCATCAGGCAACATTACTACGAGCAGTACTTC; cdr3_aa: CASSLIIRQHYYEQYF
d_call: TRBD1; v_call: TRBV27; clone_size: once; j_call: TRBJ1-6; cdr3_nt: TGTGCCAGCAGGACAGGGAGCGGTTATTCACCCCTCCACTTT; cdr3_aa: CASRTGSGYSPLHF
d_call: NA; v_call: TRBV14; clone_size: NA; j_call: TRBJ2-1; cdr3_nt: TGTGCCAGCAGCCAAGACCCCTACAATGAGCAGTTCTTC; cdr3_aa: CASSQDPYNEQFF
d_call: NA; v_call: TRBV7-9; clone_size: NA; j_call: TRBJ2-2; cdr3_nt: TGTGCCAGCAGTACAAGTACCGGGGAGCTGTTTTTT; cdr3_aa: CASSTSTGELFF
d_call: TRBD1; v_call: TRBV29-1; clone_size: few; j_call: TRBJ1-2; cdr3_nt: TGCAGCGTTCCGACAGGGGGCGTCTATGGCTACACCTTC; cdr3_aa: CSVPTGGVYGYTF
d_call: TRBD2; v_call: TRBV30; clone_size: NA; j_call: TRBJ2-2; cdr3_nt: TGTGCCTGGAGTGCGACTAGCCCCACCGGGGAGCTGTTTTTT; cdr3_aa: CAWSATSPTGELFF
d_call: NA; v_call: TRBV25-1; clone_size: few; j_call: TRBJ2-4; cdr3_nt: TGTTCCAAGGGACCCAAAAACATTCAGTACTTC; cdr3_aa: CSKGPKNIQYF
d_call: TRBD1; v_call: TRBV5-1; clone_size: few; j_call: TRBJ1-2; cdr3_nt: TGCGCCAGCAGCTTGGATCAGGGGGCAGACTATGGCTACACCTTC; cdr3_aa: CASSLDQGADYGYTF
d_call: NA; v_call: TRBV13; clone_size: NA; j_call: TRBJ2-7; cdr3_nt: TGTGCCAGCAGCGCGGGGCAGGGGAAGAACGAGCAGTACTTC; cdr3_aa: CASSAGQGKNEQYF
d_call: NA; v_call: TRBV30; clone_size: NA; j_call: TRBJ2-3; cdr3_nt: TGTGCCTGGGAGGAACCCTTCCGGGACCCAGGTTCAGATACGCAGTATTTT; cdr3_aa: CAWEEPFRDPGSDTQYF
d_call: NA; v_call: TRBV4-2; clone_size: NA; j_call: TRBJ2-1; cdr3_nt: TGTGCCAGCAGCCAAGTAGGAAGGAGCAATGAGCAGTTCTTC; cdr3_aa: CASSQVGRSNEQFF
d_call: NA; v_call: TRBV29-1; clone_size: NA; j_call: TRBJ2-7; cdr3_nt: TGCAGCGTTTGGGGGGGACAGGCGACCTACGAGCAGTACTTC; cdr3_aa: CSVWGGQATYEQYF
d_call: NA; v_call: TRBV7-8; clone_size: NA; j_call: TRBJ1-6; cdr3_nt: TGTGCCAGCAGCCCTAGCCCCTCACCCCTCCACTTT; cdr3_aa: CASSPSPSPLHF
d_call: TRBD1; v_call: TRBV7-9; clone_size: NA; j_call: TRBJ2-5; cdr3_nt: TGTGCCAGCAGCTCGGACAGGTTCCAAGAGACCCAGTACTTC; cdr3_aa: CASSSDRFQETQYF
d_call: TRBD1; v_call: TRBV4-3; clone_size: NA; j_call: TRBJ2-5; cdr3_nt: TGCGCCAGCAGCCAAGACTCCCTCCCTTGGGACAGCCAAGAGACCCAGTACTTC; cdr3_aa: CASSQDSLPWDSQETQYF
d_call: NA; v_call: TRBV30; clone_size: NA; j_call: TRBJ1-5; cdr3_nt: TGTGCCTGGAGTACTATTGGGGTTCAGCCCCAGCATTTT; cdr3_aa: CAWSTIGVQPQHF
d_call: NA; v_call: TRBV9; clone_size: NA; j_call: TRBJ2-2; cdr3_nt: TGTGCCAGCAGCGCCCTCGATGCCGGGGAGCTGTTTTTT; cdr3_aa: CASSALDAGELFF
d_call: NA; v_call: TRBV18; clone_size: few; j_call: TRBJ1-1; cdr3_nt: TGTGCCAGCTCACCCGGCTCGGGGACTGAAGCTTTCTTT; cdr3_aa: CASSPGSGTEAFF
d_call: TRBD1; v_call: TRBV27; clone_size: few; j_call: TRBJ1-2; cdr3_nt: TGTGCCAGCAGTTTCGCCGGGACAGGGTCCTATGGCTACACCTTC; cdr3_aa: CASSFAGTGSYGYTF
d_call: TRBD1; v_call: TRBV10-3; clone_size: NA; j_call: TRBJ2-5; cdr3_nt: TGTGCCATCAGTGAGCCGGTCCCCGGGACAGACCAAGAGACCCAGTACTTC; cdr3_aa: CAISEPVPGTDQETQYF
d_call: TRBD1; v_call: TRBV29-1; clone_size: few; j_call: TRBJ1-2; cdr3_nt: TGCAGCGTTGTAGGACAGGGGGTCGCCTATGGCTACACCTTC; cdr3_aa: CSVVGQGVAYGYTF
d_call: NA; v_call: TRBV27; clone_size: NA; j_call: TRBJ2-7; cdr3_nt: TGTGCCAGCAGTACCTTTTTCGGGTCCTCCTACGAGCAGTACTTC; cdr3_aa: CASSTFFGSSYEQYF
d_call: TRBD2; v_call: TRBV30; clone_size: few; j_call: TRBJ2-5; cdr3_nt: TGTGCCTGGAGTTTCCTCGGACTAGAGGAGACCCAGTACTTC; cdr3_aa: CAWSFLGLEETQYF
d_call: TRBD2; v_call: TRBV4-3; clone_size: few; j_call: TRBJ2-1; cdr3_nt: TGCGCCAGCAGCCTCGATGGGACTAGCGGGGGGGCTTACAATGAGCAGTTCTTC; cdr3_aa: CASSLDGTSGGAYNEQFF
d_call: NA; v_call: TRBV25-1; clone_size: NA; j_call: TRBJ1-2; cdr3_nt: TGTGCCAGCAGTGTGTCCACAGGCTGGTATGGCTACACCTTC; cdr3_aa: CASSVSTGWYGYTF
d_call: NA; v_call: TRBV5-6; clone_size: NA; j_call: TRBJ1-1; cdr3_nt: TGTGCCAGCAGCTTGCCGAACACTGAAGCTTTCTTT; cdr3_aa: CASSLPNTEAFF
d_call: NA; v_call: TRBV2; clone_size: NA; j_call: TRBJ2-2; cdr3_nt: TGTGCCAGCAGTGAACTGCCGGGGGAGCTGTTTTTT; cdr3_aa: CASSELPGELFF
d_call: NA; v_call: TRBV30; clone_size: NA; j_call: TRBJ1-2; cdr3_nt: TGTGCCTGGAGTGTATATGGGGATGGCTACACCTTC; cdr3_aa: CAWSVYGDGYTF
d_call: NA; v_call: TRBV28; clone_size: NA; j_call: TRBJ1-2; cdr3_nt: TGTGCCAGCAGTTTTGGGGGGCTCATGTGGACCTTC; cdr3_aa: CASSFGGLMWTF
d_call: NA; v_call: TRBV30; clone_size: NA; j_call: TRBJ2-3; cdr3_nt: TGTGCCTGGGATCGGAAGGAGTCCACAAATACGCAGTATTTT; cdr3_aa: CAWDRKESTNTQYF
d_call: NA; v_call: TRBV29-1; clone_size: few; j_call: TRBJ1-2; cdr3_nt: TGCAGCGTGGGAGTCACGGAATGGGGCGATGGCTACACCTTC; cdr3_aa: CSVGVTEWGDGYTF
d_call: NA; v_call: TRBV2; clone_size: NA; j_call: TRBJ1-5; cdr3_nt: TGTGCCAGCAGCCTAACCCCAGGGGGCAATCAGCCCCAGCATTTT; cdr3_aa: CASSLTPGGNQPQHF
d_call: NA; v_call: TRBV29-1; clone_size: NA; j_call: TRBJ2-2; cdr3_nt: TGCAGCGTCTGGACAGCTACCGGGGAGCTGTTTTTT; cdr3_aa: CSVWTATGELFF
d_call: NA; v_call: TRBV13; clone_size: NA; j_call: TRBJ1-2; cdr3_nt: TGTGCCAGCAGCTTCCTACGGGGAGGCTATGGCTACACCTTC; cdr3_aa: CASSFLRGGYGYTF
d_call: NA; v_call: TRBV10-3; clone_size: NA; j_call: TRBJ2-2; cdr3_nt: TGTGCCATCAGTGAGGGTATCGGCGGGGCCAACACCGGGGAGCTGTTTTTT; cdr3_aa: CAISEGIGGANTGELFF
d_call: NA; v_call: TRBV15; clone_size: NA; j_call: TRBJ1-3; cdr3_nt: TGTGCCACCAGCAGAGACAGGTCCCCTGGAAACACCATATATTTT; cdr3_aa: CATSRDRSPGNTIYF
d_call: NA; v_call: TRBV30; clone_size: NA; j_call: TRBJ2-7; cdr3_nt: TGTGCCTGGAGTATAGCCTACGAGCAGTACTTC; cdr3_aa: CAWSIAYEQYF
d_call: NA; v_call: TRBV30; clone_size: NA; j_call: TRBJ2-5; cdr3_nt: TGTGCCTGGGGACCGGGACCCCAAGAGACCCAGTACTTC; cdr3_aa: CAWGPGPQETQYF
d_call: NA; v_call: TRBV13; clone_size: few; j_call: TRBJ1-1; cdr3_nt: TGTGCCAGCAGCTTAGAGGACACTGAAGCTTTCTTT; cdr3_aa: CASSLEDTEAFF
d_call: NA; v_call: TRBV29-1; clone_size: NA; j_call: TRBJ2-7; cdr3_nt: TGCAGCGTTGAAGATAGCAGCTCCCTCTCCTACGAGCAGTACTTC; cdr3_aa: CSVEDSSSLSYEQYF
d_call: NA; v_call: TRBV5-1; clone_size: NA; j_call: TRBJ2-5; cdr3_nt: TGCGCCAGCATTAGTTTGGAGACCCAGTACTTC; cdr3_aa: CASISLETQYF
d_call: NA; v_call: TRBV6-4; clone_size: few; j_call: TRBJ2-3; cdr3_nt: TGTGCCAGCAGTGACGGTAGGACGTATAGCACAGATACGCAGTATTTT; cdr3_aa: CASSDGRTYSTDTQYF